This TCR beta chain was observed in a study of T cells in Graves' hyperthyroidism and ophthalmopathy. General study results and limits: In the blood, most expanded thyroid clonotypes above 0.001 appeared as well.

These patients, aged 18 to 65, had recently diagnosed hyperthyroidism lasting under 2 months. Uncontrolled infection, other autoimmune disease, pregnancy or lactation led to exclusion. Amplification of TCR beta CDR3 regions used RNA as the template. Researchers ran a first-round RT-PCR on the TCR CDR3 using the HTBI primer set. TCRdb re-called the multiplex PCR reads through MiXCR, storing one row per CDR3 protein. The sample yields hundreds of thousands of distinct CDR3 sequences, 15% to 18% seen once. V trimming: 1 base; J trimming: 13 bases; junction bases outside the gene matches: 8. Germline loops: CDR1 KGHDR, CDR2 SFDVKD. This CDR3 has 13 residues. Concerning this clonotype itself: Its antigen is not known.

The chain links TRBV24-1 to TRBJ1-2; 7 bases fit TRBD1. This clonotype was sampled from a woman younger than 35 with Graves' hyperthyroidism. Sequencing was done on a sample of blood. CDR3 in amino acids: CATSDFWQGDLTF. The CDR3 DNA is TGTGCCACCAGTGATTTCTGGCAGGGGGATCTCACCTTC.